Each of the 8 T cell receptor beta chains below was sequenced from the same sample in a study of OX40 agonist ivuxolimab in advanced cancers. Library prep was done by the immunoSEQ multiplex PCR assay. TCRdb holds this immuneACCESS table with in-frame rearrangements only. Some clones are missing; in checked studies, unresolved V genes explain under half, and the rest has no known cause. The sample data list fewer than 55,000 clones, and 80% to 90% of these were observed just once. The top ten clones comprise approximately 10% of the sample. This specimen was CD4+ or CD8+ T cells sorted from blood, taken in a trial of the OX40 agonist ivuxolimab. The receptors stem from an adult with an advanced solid tumor such as melanoma, head and neck, liver or kidney cancer.

This chain links TRBV7-9 with TRBJ1-1, with D possibly TRBD1 on 5 matching bases. Germline V gives CDR1 SEHNR, CDR2 FQNEAQ (reference sequence). Trimming pared 5 bases from V and 5 bases from J, leaving 12 bases between. There are 13 residues in the CDR3. The DNA of the CDR3 is TGTGCCAGCAGCAATAACGAGGGGACTGAAGCTTTCTTT. Translation: CASSNNEGTEAFF.

V and J are TRBV11-2 and TRBJ1-1, with D uncertain. The V end was cut by 4 bases, the J end by 10 bases, with 19 bases between. The CDR3 consists of 14 residues. From germline, CDR1 is SGHAT and CDR2 FQNNGV. The CDR3 loop is CASSSLDPRRGAFF. CDR3 nucleotide sequence: TGTGCCAGCAGCTCTTTGGACCCGCGGCGGGGAGCTTTCTTT.

V is TRBV19 and J is TRBJ1-5, with D hard to call. Per the germline V gene, CDR1 is LNHDA and CDR2 is SQIVND (reference sequence). The V end lost 6 bases, the J end lost 7 bases, and 13 bases lay between the germline ends. The CDR3 sequence is 13 residues long. The CDR3 here is CASRKEAGQPQHF. The DNA of the CDR3 is TGTGCCAGTAGAAAGGAGGCCGGACAGCCCCAGCATTTT.

Worth noting for this clone: Other nucleotide sequences from this sample produce the same CDR3. This rearrangement joins TRBV6-1 to TRBJ1-5; D is unclear. Germline CDR1 MNHNS, CDR2 SASEGT. V gave up 4 bases and J gave up 2 bases, with 6 bases separating them. The CDR3 consists of 13 residues. This chain's CDR3 is CASSGPGNQPQHF. In DNA, the CDR3 is TGTGCCAGCAGTGGACCCGGCAATCAGCCCCAGCATTTT.

The chain links TRBV28 to TRBJ1-3, with 9 nucleotides matching TRBD1. CDR3 length: 16 amino acids. Germline CDR1 and CDR2: MDHEN and SYDVKM. J lost 7 bases, V lost 7 bases, and 14 bases had no gene match. Here the CDR3 DNA reads TGTGCCAGCATCCAAGGGGGACAGGGTAATGGGAACACCATATATTTT. Translating it yields CASIQGGQGNGNTIYF.

The chain links TRBV15 to TRBJ2-1; D gene uncertain. Trimming pared 3 bases from V and 5 bases from J, leaving 8 bases between. The V gene's germline CDR1 is LNHNV and CDR2 YYDKDF (reference sequence). The CDR3 contains 13 residues. This CDR3 reads CATSSLNHNEQFF. CDR3 in DNA: TGTGCCACCAGCAGCCTCAATCACAATGAGCAGTTCTTC.

Written as DNA, the CDR3 is TGCGCCAGCAGTACGCGGGAGGGAGATACGCAGTATTTT. It codes for CASSTREGDTQYF. This chain links TRBV5-1 with TRBJ2-3; 9 bases align to TRBD2. CDR1 is SGHRS and CDR2 is YFSETQ in the germline V gene. The CDR3 length is 13 residues. The V segment lost 5 bases and the J segment 5 bases; nucleotides outside the gene matches: 3.

V and J are TRBV19 and TRBJ2-1; 10 bases line up with TRBD1. This CDR3 comprises 14 residues. CDR1 is LNHDA and CDR2 is SQIVND in the germline V gene (reference sequence). V gave up 5 bases and J gave up 9 bases; unmatched junction bases: 7. The CDR3: CASSSLRDRGEQFF. DNA for the CDR3: TGTGCCAGTAGTTCTCTCCGGGACAGGGGTGAGCAGTTCTTC.